This section outlines one T cell receptor beta chain sequence together with its context. The antigen is undetermined. Treatment given: oral pan-JAK inhibitor, 5-10 mg twice daily. Peripheral blood, together with lesional scalp punch biopsies, was collected from alopecia areata patients. These data come from a study of CD8+ T cells in alopecia areata. Study overall: Those patients who were treated received oral tofacitinib, which was given at 5 to 10 mg twice daily for moderate-to-severe alopecia areata.

cDNA reverse transcribed from extracted RNA served as the sequencing template. TCRdb's copy holds only in-frame clones and misses some; the assay was immunoSEQ multiplex PCR. The sample lists roughly 76,000 clones; 25% to 30% were seen once. Study-wide findings and caveats: It was observed that many expanded lesional clones persisted in scalp and blood during tofacitinib. Administration of tofacitinib significantly diminished scalp clonality and expanded CD8+ clones within the top 100.

Sequenced here: CD8+ T cells sorted from blood, sampled at week 4, from a patient treated with tofacitinib. The clonotype was recovered from a human donor with alopecia areata.

Here the CDR3 DNA reads TGTGCCAGCAGCACCCCGGGACAGCCGAACAATGAGCAGTTCTTC. It is translated as CASSTPGQPNNEQFF. The chain has TRBV9 and TRBJ2-1; 7 bases map to TRBD1. Germline V gene data show CDR1 as SGDLS and CDR2 as YYNGEE. The ends lost 4 bases at V and 5 bases at J; junction bases unmatched: 9. The CDR3 is 15 amino acids.